This T cell receptor (beta chain) came from a study of cytomegalovirus exposure and HLA in healthy donors. General study findings and limits: Some V segments could not be told apart, so they were left out, TRBV6-2 and TRBV6-3 among them. Among TCR beta chains, those listed as cytomegalovirus-associated numbered some 160.

Concerning this clone: The antigen remains undetermined.

It was with 60 Vbeta and 13 Jbeta primers that the PCR ran. Measured with immunoSEQ multiplex PCR; TCRdb has only the in-frame clones, and not every one. The table records 150,000 to 200,000 clones, approximately 80% of them present only once. This CDR3 has 15 amino acids. Germline assignment: CDR1 SGHDN and CDR2 FVKESK. The V end was cut by 1 base, the J end by 0 bases, with 9 bases between. The source material was PBMCs. The chain links TRBV14 to TRBJ1-2; D unclear. The TCR was taken from a man aged 18 to 30 in good health and CMV-seropositive. The CDR3, as DNA: TGTGCCAGCAGCCAAGGCGACGGGACTAACTATGGCTACACCTTC. It is translated as CASSQGDGTNYGYTF.